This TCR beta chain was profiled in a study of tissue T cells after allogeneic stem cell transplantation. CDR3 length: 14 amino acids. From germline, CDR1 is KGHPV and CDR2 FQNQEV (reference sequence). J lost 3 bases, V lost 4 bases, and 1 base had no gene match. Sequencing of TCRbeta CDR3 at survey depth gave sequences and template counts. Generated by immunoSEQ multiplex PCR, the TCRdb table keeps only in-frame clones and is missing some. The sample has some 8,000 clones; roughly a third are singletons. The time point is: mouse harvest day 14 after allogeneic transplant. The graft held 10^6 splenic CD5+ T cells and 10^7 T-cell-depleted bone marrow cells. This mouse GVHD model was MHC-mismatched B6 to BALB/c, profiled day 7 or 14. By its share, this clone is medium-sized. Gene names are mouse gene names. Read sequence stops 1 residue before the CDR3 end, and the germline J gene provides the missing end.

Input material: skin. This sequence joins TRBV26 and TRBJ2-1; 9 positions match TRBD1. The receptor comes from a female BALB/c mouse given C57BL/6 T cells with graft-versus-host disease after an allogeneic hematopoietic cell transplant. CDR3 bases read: TGTGCCAGCAGTCGACAGGGGGGCTATGCTGAGCAGTTC. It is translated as CASSRQGGYAEQF. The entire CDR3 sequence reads CASSRQGGYAEQFF. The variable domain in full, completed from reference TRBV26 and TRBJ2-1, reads NSKVIQTPRYLVKGQGQKAKMRCIPEKGHPVVFWYQQNKNNEFKFLINFQNQEVLQQIDMTEKRFSAECPSNSPCSLEIQSSEAGDSALYLCASSRQGGYAEQFFGPGTRLTVL.